The 25 T cell receptor beta chains below were found in one sample sequenced in a study of T cells after posttransplantation cyclophosphamide. Measured with immunoSEQ multiplex PCR; TCRdb has only the in-frame clones, and not every one. The repertoire has tens of thousands of clones, 85% to 90% of them found once; the top ten carry roughly 12%. Treatment was busulfan-fludarabine conditioning, a marrow graft, and cyclophosphamide on days +3 and +4. Sequenced here: PBMCs, sampled after allogeneic stem cell transplant with posttransplant cyclophosphamide. The receptors were gathered from a female patient between 30 and 40 years old who received an allogeneic stem cell transplant from an unrelated donor, was CMV-positive, and had no GVHD. Some T cells may be supplied by the graft donor.

The J gene is TRBJ1-1, the V gene TRBV30; maybe TRBD1 (6 bases). The ends were cut back, 2 bases at V and 10 bases at J, with 20 bases in the middle. The germline CDR1 and CDR2 sequences are GTSNPN and SVGIG (reference sequence). This CDR3 has 14 amino acids. The CDR3 loop reads CAWSSFNRVLGAFF. For the CDR3, the DNA is TGTGCCTGGAGTTCCTTTAACAGGGTTTTAGGAGCTTTCTTT.

The chain employs TRBV7-3 and TRBJ2-1, with D possibly matching TRBD2 (5 bases). Germline V CDR1 and CDR2: SGHTA, FQGTGA. Between the trimmed V and J ends, which lost 5 bases and 5 bases, there was a span of 10 bases. There are 13 residues in the CDR3. CDR3 nucleotide sequence: TGTGCCAGCAGCCGGGGTGGGGACAATGAGCAGTTCTTC. It yields the protein CASSRGGDNEQFF.

The V gene is TRBV5-1, the J gene TRBJ1-1; D is ambiguous. Germline CDR1 reads SGHRS; CDR2 reads YFSETQ. V dropped 0 bases and J dropped 4 bases, with 13 bases sitting between them. The CDR3 contains 15 residues. The CDR3 DNA reads as TGCGCCAGCAGCTTGGGGCCCCGGGATTCCACTGAAGCTTTCTTT. Residues: CASSLGPRDSTEAFF.

This clone appeared once. The rearrangement uses TRBV5-1 and TRBJ2-6, with D hard to call. The last part of the DNA fits TRBJ2-4 better; the J call may be wrong. Germline lookup yields CDR1 SGHRS and CDR2 YFSETQ. The CDR3 is 15 amino acids. CDR3 in DNA: TGCGCCAGCAGCTGGTCGCCATTAGCCAAAAACATTCAGTACTTC. This sequence encodes CASSWSPLAKNIQYF.

V is TRBV7-2 and J is TRBJ2-7; tentatively, D is TRBD2 (5 bases). The germline gives CDR1 SGHTA, CDR2 FQGNSA. V was trimmed by 1 base and J by 0 bases, leaving 10 bases between them. This CDR3 is 15 amino acids long. CDR3 bases: TGTGCCAGCAGCTTAGTGGCCACTAGCTCCTACGAGCAGTACTTC. Protein: CASSLVATSSYEQYF.

The chain employs TRBV27 and TRBJ2-7; D is perhaps TRBD1 (5 bases). V lost 6 bases and J lost 2, with 14 bases in between. This CDR3 contains 14 residues. Per the germline V gene, CDR1 is MNHEY and CDR2 is SMNVEV (reference sequence). CDR3 protein: CASSPRAQPYEQYF. The CDR3, as DNA: TGTGCCAGCAGCCCCAGGGCGCAGCCCTACGAGCAGTACTTC.

This clone was picked up one time. V gene TRBV28 combines with J gene TRBJ2-2; D gene uncertain. The CDR3 has 15 amino acids. CDR1 and CDR2 (germline): MDHEN, SYDVKM. Trimming took 4 bases from V and 2 from J, leaving 11 bases between them. The CDR3 bases are TGTGCCAGCAGTTGGGTTAGCCTTAACACCGGGGAGCTGTTTTTT. This translates into CASSWVSLNTGELFF.

This clone was detected once. This chain links TRBV7-7 with TRBJ2-5, with D perhaps matching TRBD2 (6 bases). The CDR3 contains 15 residues. Germline V CDR1 and CDR2: SSHAT, FNYEAQ (reference sequence). V was shortened by 5 bases and J by 5 bases, with 18 bases between the two germline ends. CDR3 sequence (DNA): TGTGCCAGCAGCCACGCGGGCGGGGCCCTTGAGACCCAGTACTTC. It codes for CASSHAGGALETQYF.

The genes are TRBV10-3 and TRBJ1-1; TRBD1 agrees at 10 bases. Trimming cost V 7 bases and J 8 bases; bases outside gene matches: 4. Per germline, CDR1 ENHRY and CDR2 SYGVKD. There are 12 residues in the CDR3. CDR3 coding DNA: TGTGCCATCACCCAGGACAGGGGGGAAGCTTTCTTT. This sequence encodes CAITQDRGEAFF.

V and J are TRBV7-9 and TRBJ2-1; 12 bases map to TRBD2. Germline V lookup: CDR1 SEHNR, CDR2 FQNEAQ (reference sequence). V lost 4 bases and J lost 9; bases outside the gene matches: 10. The CDR3 is 16 residues long. Here the CDR3 reads CASSSRPSGGAFEQFF. In DNA, the CDR3 is TGTGCCAGCAGCTCGCGACCTAGCGGGGGGGCCTTTGAGCAGTTCTTC.

V usage is TRBV5-1 and J usage is TRBJ2-3, with 7 bases identical to TRBD2. Germline V CDR1 and CDR2: SGHRS, YFSETQ. This CDR3 has 15 residues. V dropped 4 bases and J dropped 6; count of bases not matched to a gene: 11. CDR3 DNA: TGCGCCAGCAGCAAAGCGGGACCCTTCGCGGATACGCAGTATTTT. It yields the protein CASSKAGPFADTQYF.

V gene TRBV4-3 combines with J gene TRBJ1-1; D perhaps matches TRBD1 (6 bases). This CDR3 is 15 amino acids long. Germline CDR1 is LGHNA and CDR2 is YSLEER. The ends were cut back, 3 bases at V and 1 base at J, with 12 bases in the middle. The CDR3 is CASSQEGQRNTEAFF. The CDR3 nucleotides read TGCGCCAGCAGCCAGGAAGGACAGAGGAACACTGAAGCTTTCTTT.

The V call is TRBV2, the J call TRBJ1-1; no clear D gene. Trimming cost V 1 base and J 5 bases, with 17 bases left between them. The CDR3 has 16 residues. CDR1 and CDR2 from the germline V gene are SNHLY and FYNNEI. The CDR3 DNA sequence: TGTGCCAGCAGTGAAGAGGGTCCGAGGGCCGCGACTGAAGCTTTCTTT. Translation: CASSEEGPRAATEAFF.

This clone appeared once. The rearrangement joins TRBV7-8 to TRBJ2-5; TRBD2 matches at 7 bases. This CDR3 region has 13 residues. The V and J ends lost 5 bases and 3 bases, in that order; junction bases with no gene match: 3. The germline V gene encodes CDR1 SGHVS and CDR2 FQNEAQ. The CDR3 is CASSRGREETQYF. CDR3 DNA sequence: TGTGCCAGCAGCCGGGGGAGGGAAGAGACCCAGTACTTC. Full variable domain (outside the CDR3, taken from reference TRBV7-8 and TRBJ2-5): GAGVSQSPRYKVAKRGQDVALRCDPISGHVSLFWYQQALGQGPEFLTYFQNEAQLDKSGLPSDRFFAERPEGSVSTLKIQRTQQEDSAVYLCASSRGREETQYFGPGTRLLVL.

This clone was observed a handful of times. The chain employs TRBV6-1 and TRBJ2-7; 9 bases agree with TRBD1. The CDR3 has 14 residues. V lost 6 bases, J lost 0 bases, and 3 bases stayed unmatched. Germline CDR1 is MNHNS and CDR2 is SASEGT. CDR3 loop: CASRDRGSSYEQYF. The CDR3, as DNA: TGTGCCAGCAGGGACAGGGGTAGCTCCTACGAGCAGTACTTC.

V usage is TRBV27 and J usage is TRBJ2-3, with D hard to call. The CDR3 contains 15 residues. Germline loops: CDR1 MNHEY, CDR2 SMNVEV (reference sequence). V was pared by 2 bases and J by 1 base, with 10 bases between. This CDR3 reads CASSLDMARTDTQYF. CDR3 sequence (DNA): TGTGCCAGCAGTTTAGACATGGCTCGCACAGATACGCAGTATTTT.

J is TRBJ1-5 and V is TRBV19; TRBD1 matches 11 bases. Germline V CDR1 and CDR2: LNHDA, SQIVND (reference sequence). The CDR3 spans 15 residues. V gave up 5 bases and J gave up 6 bases; unmatched junction bases: 6. The CDR3 DNA follows: TGTGCCAGTAGTCCCCGGGACAGGGGGTCTCAGCCCCAGCATTTT. It specifies CASSPRDRGSQPQHF. The entire variable domain, with the rest obtained from reference TRBV19 and TRBJ1-5, is as follows: DGGITQSPKYLFRKEGQNVTLSCEQNLNHDAMYWYRQDPGQGLRLIYYSQIVNDFQKGDIAEGYSVSREKKESFPLTVTSAQKNPTAFYLCASSPRDRGSQPQHFGDGTRLSIL.

The J gene is TRBJ2-5, the V gene TRBV10-2, with 15 positions matching TRBD2. CDR1 and CDR2 from the germline V gene are WSHSY and SAAADI. This CDR3 comprises 16 residues. Unmatched junction bases numbered 5, after V lost 8 bases and J lost 1 base. CDR3 amino acids: CASAGLAGGIQETQYF. DNA of the CDR3: TGCGCCAGCGCTGGACTAGCGGGGGGGATCCAAGAGACCCAGTACTTC.

This clone was counted between two and nine times. The chain combines TRBV10-3 with TRBJ1-2; TRBD1 aligns across 10 bases. Germline CDR1 ENHRY, CDR2 SYGVKD. The V segment lost 0 bases and the J segment 3 bases; nucleotides outside the gene matches: 4. This CDR3 region has 16 residues. The CDR3 DNA reads as TGTGCCATCAGTGAGTCAGACAGGGGGCTTCACTATGGCTACACCTTC. Translating gives CAISESDRGLHYGYTF.

The chain combines TRBV7-6 with TRBJ2-3, with TRBD2 identical over 9 bases. The CDR3 consists of 17 residues. V lost 1 base, J lost 2 bases, and 7 bases stayed unmatched. The germline V gene has CDR1 SGHVS and CDR2 FNYEAQ. This CDR3 is CASSLVFGGGDTDTQYF. The CDR3 nucleotides are TGTGCCAGCAGCTTAGTGTTCGGCGGGGGGGACACAGATACGCAGTATTTT.

Concerning this clone: Other nucleotide sequences from this sample produce the same CDR3. The chain combines TRBV5-1 with TRBJ1-1; D is uncertain. Trimming pared 0 bases from V and 0 bases from J, leaving 6 bases between. The CDR3 totals 14 residues. CDR1 and CDR2 from the germline V gene are SGHRS and YFSETQ. CDR3 sequence reads: CASSLASLNTEAFF. Written as DNA, the CDR3 is TGCGCCAGCAGCTTGGCTTCGTTGAACACTGAAGCTTTCTTT.

The chain uses TRBV5-1 and TRBJ1-1; 10 bases line up with TRBD1. V was pared by 0 bases and J by 4 bases, with 3 bases of the junction left unmatched. Germline lookup yields CDR1 SGHRS and CDR2 YFSETQ. CDR3 size: 15 residues. The CDR3, as DNA: TGCGCCAGCAGCTTGGTGTGGACAGGGGGCACTGAAGCTTTCTTT. Residues: CASSLVWTGGTEAFF.

The J gene is TRBJ2-7, the V gene TRBV5-6, with D possibly matching TRBD2 (5 bases). Between the trimmed V and J ends, which lost 4 bases and 6 bases, there was a span of 20 bases. From germline, CDR1 is SGHDT and CDR2 YYEEEE. The CDR3 has 15 residues. CDR3: CASSPEVSRVSEQYF. The DNA of the CDR3 is TGTGCCAGCAGCCCAGAGGTGTCGAGGGTAAGCGAGCAGTACTTC.

The rearrangement links TRBV25-1 to TRBJ1-6; 7 bases line up with TRBD1. CDR3 length equals 15 residues. Trimming removed 0 bases from V and 9 bases from J; junction bases left unmatched: 5. The germline V gene has CDR1 MGHDK and CDR2 SYGVNS. CDR3 sequence reads: CASSEYSGGSSPLHF. The CDR3 region has the DNA TGTGCCAGCAGTGAATATTCAGGGGGGAGTTCACCCCTCCACTTT.

The rearrangement uses TRBV18 and TRBJ1-6; 12 positions match TRBD1. V was pared by 3 bases and J by 8 bases, with 8 bases of the junction left unmatched. Germline CDR1 KGHSH, CDR2 LQKENI. The CDR3 length is 17 residues. The CDR3, as DNA: TGTGCCAGCTCACCCCTGGGACAGGGGGCGTCGGATTCACCCCTCCACTTT. It is translated as CASSPLGQGASDSPLHF.